This T cell receptor (beta chain) was captured in a study of shared clonotypes between healthy human individuals. Study as a whole: Participating donors consisted of two women and a few men aged 18 to 49. General study findings and limits: Incomplete sequencing of sorted subsets was indicated by rarefaction despite large depth.

Germline values: CDR1 MNHEY, CDR2 SMNVEV (reference sequence). The CDR3 runs 12 residues. About this clone: The antigen is unknown.

It was CD45RO-negative cells, positively selected for CCR7, that made up naive CD8 cells, with terminally differentiated effector memory CD45RA+ cells excluded. Within Nashville, Tennessee resided all donors, each a Caucasian adult. Assay used: immunoSEQ multiplex PCR; TCRdb lists only in-frame clones, some missing. The profile shows more than 2 million clones, 93% of them singletons. J is TRBJ2-5 and V is TRBV27; possibly TRBD1 for D (5 bases). The TCR sequence derives from a man younger than 35 in good health. Some clones in this sample may be carry-over from other donors' samples. The sample comprised naive CD8+ T cells from PBMCs. The CDR3: CAARGVGETQYF. The CDR3 nucleotides are TGTGCGGCTAGGGGTGTTGGGGAGACCCAGTACTTC.